The 31 T cell receptor beta chains listed next were all sequenced from one sample in a study of circulating tumor DNA in untreated peripheral T-cell lymphoma. The protocol was immunoSEQ multiplex PCR, while the TCRdb copy is restricted to in-frame clones and leaves out a portion. The data hold 1,000 or so clones, with around 84% observed a single time. The specimen sequenced was tumor tissue. The source of these receptors is a human donor with peripheral T-cell lymphoma.

The chain employs TRBV10-2 and TRBJ2-2, with D maybe TRBD1 (5 bases). V was shortened by 7 bases and J by 5 bases, with 23 bases between the two germline ends. The CDR3 has 17 amino acids. Germline CDR1 reads WSHSY; CDR2 reads SAAADI. The CDR3, as DNA: TGCGCCAGCAACCCCGGGCCCGAACAGGCCCTTACCGGGGAGCTGTTTTTT. This codes for CASNPGPEQALTGELFF.

V gene TRBV11-3 combines with J gene TRBJ2-1; no clear D. Germline V gene data show CDR1 as SGHNT and CDR2 as YENEEA. Trimming left V 2 bases short and J 5 bases short, with 13 bases between. The CDR3 is 15 amino acids. The CDR3 nucleotides read TGTGCCAGCAGCTTATCCTACGGGCCAGACAATGAGCAGTTCTTC. Amino acid sequence: CASSLSYGPDNEQFF.

This clone turned up a few times. The V call is TRBV10-2, the J call TRBJ2-2; D remains ambiguous. V gave up 3 bases and J gave up 5 bases, with 10 bases separating them. This CDR3 contains 14 residues. Per the germline V gene, CDR1 is WSHSY and CDR2 is SAAADI. The CDR3 bases are TGCGCCAGCAGTGAAAGGGTGGAGACCGGGGAGCTGTTTTTT. Translated: CASSERVETGELFF.

The CDR3 sequence: CASSRETEGRTEAFF. The DNA of the CDR3 is TGTGCCAGCAGTCGCGAAACAGAGGGGCGCACTGAAGCTTTCTTT. The rearrangement joins TRBV6-8 to TRBJ1-1, with a weak D call TRBD1 (5 bases). The CDR3 is 15 residues long. Trimming stripped 5 bases from V and 4 bases from J, with 17 bases between. Germline V lookup: CDR1 MNHGY, CDR2 SAAAGT.

The V call is TRBV11-3, the J call TRBJ2-2, with 9 bases matching TRBD2. The CDR3 is 15 amino acids. Germline V lookup: CDR1 SGHNT, CDR2 YENEEA. The junction had 5 bases not matched to a gene; V was cut back by 4 bases and J by 5 bases. This chain's CDR3 is CASSSGLASTGELFF. For the CDR3, the DNA is TGTGCCAGCAGCTCAGGACTAGCGAGTACCGGGGAGCTGTTTTTT.

In this sample, this clone turned up a few times. CDR3 in DNA: TGTGCCAGCAGATCTAGGCGGGCTAGCGGGTTTCAAGAGACCCAGTACTTC. Residues: CASRSRRASGFQETQYF. The chain combines TRBV6-8 with TRBJ2-5, with 8 nucleotides matching TRBD2. J lost 2 bases, V lost 6 bases, and 14 bases had no gene match. The length of the CDR3 is 17 residues. Germline-derived CDR1 and CDR2 are MNHGY and SAAAGT.

The chain has TRBV1 and TRBJ1-5. TRBV1 is noted as a pseudogene. The CDR3 runs 13 residues. The CDR3 loop reads CASSQDRHQPQHF. Written as DNA, the CDR3 is TGCGCCAGCAGCCAAGATAGGCACCAGCCCCAGCATTTT.

J is TRBJ2-1 and V is TRBV10-3; D is perhaps TRBD2 (6 bases). Trimming cost V 0 bases and J 6 bases, with 18 bases left between them. Looked up from germline, CDR1 is ENHRY and CDR2 is SYGVKD. The CDR3 has 17 residues. CDR3 sequence: CAISESRGSGGPNEQFF. CDR3 coding DNA: TGTGCCATCAGTGAGTCGCGAGGTAGCGGAGGACCCAATGAGCAGTTCTTC.

This rearrangement joins TRBV29-1 to TRBJ2-5; 7 bases are shared with TRBD1. V lost 6 bases to trimming and J lost 2 bases; unmatched junction nucleotides: 9. This CDR3 is built from 14 residues. CDR1 and CDR2 from the germline V gene are SQVTM and ANQGSEA. The CDR3 DNA is TGCAGCGTAGTAGGGACAGCATCTCAAGAGACCCAGTACTTC. Protein: CSVVGTASQETQYF. The whole variable domain, filled in from reference TRBV29-1 and TRBJ2-5, reads SAVISQKPSRDICQRGTSLTIQCQVDSQVTMMFWYRQQPGQSLTLIATANQGSEATYESGFVIDKFPISRPNLTFSTLTVSNMSPEDSSIYLCSVVGTASQETQYFGPGTRLLVL.

The rearrangement joins TRBV29-1 to TRBJ1-1; D unclear. The CDR3 totals 14 residues. CDR1 SQVTM and CDR2 ANQGSEA come from the germline V gene. Between the trimmed V and J ends, which lost 2 bases and 0 bases, there was a span of 10 bases. The CDR3, as DNA: TGCAGCGTTGAAAAGGGTCAACTGAACACTGAAGCTTTCTTT. Its translation: CSVEKGQLNTEAFF.

The V and J genes are TRBV5-1 and TRBJ1-2, with 7 bases lining up with TRBD1. The CDR3 is 14 residues long. Germline CDR1 and CDR2: SGHRS and YFSETQ. J gave up 8 bases and V 5 bases, and 12 bases lay outside the gene matches. The CDR3 loop reads CASSQTSQGKGYTF. CDR3 coding DNA: TGCGCCAGCAGTCAGACCTCACAGGGGAAGGGCTACACCTTC. The variable domain in full, completed from reference TRBV5-1 and TRBJ1-2, reads KAGVTQTPRYLIKTRGQQVTLSCSPISGHRSVSWYQQTPGQGLQFLFEYFSETQRNKGNFPGRFSGRQFSNSRSEMNVSTLELGDSALYLCASSQTSQGKGYTFGSGTRLTVV.

Written as DNA, the CDR3 is TGCGCCAGCAGCCAGGGGACAGACTCTCGCACAGATACGCAGTATTTT. Protein product: CASSQGTDSRTDTQYF. The genes are TRBV1 and TRBJ2-3; the D call in the table, TRBD1, was not verified against the DNA. TRBV1 is a listed pseudogene. The CDR3 consists of 16 residues.

This clone was found a few times. This chain joins TRBV6-8 and TRBJ2-7; D is possibly TRBD2 (5 bases). Germline V gene data show CDR1 as MNHGY and CDR2 as SAAAGT. The CDR3 length is 14 residues. The ends were cut back, 0 bases at V and 0 bases at J, with 6 bases in the middle. DNA of the CDR3: TGTGCCAGCAGTTACTCCGGACTCTCCTACGAGCAGTACTTC. Encoded protein: CASSYSGLSYEQYF.

This clone has a single count. This chain links TRBV5-1 with TRBJ2-5, with 9 bases that match TRBD2. Germline lookup yields CDR1 SGHRS and CDR2 YFSETQ. After removal of 4 bases from V and 4 bases from J, the junction contained 8 bases not matched to a gene. The CDR3 is 15 amino acids. In nucleotides, the CDR3 is TGCGCCAGCAGCCTCTCAGCGGGAGGTGGAGAGACCCAGTACTTC. Translated, it gives CASSLSAGGGETQYF.

The J gene is TRBJ2-7, the V gene TRBV18; 7 bases are a match to TRBD1. Per the germline V gene, CDR1 is KGHSH and CDR2 is LQKENI. V shed 1 base, J shed 3 bases, and the junction held 6 bases outside the gene matches. The CDR3 is 15 residues long. CDR3 residues: CASSPQDRPFYEQYF. The CDR3 nucleotides are TGTGCCAGCTCACCACAGGACAGGCCTTTCTACGAGCAGTACTTC.

This clone was picked up a small number of times. The chain uses TRBV6-8 and TRBJ2-7, with 10 bases fitting TRBD2. J gave up 0 bases and V 5 bases, and 4 bases lay outside the gene matches. Germline V gene sequence: CDR1 MNHGY, CDR2 SAAAGT. This CDR3 spans 15 amino acids. For the CDR3, the DNA is TGTGCCAGCAGTGTGGGACTAGCGAGCTCCTACGAGCAGTACTTC. It specifies CASSVGLASSYEQYF.

The chain couples TRBV6-8 to TRBJ2-2; possibly TRBD2 for D (5 bases). Trimming left V 5 bases short and J 2 bases short, with 6 bases between. Per the germline V gene, CDR1 is MNHGY and CDR2 is SAAAGT. The CDR3 is made up of 13 amino acids. This chain's CDR3 is CASSEGNTGELFF. As DNA, the CDR3 is TGTGCCAGCAGTGAGGGAAACACCGGGGAGCTGTTTTTT.

V usage is TRBV19 and J usage is TRBJ2-2; 10 bases agree with TRBD1. The CDR3 has 13 amino acids. The germline V gene has CDR1 LNHDA and CDR2 SQIVND (reference sequence). The junction had 4 bases not matched to a gene; V was cut back by 11 bases and J by 4 bases. The CDR3 coding sequence is TGTGCCGCCCGGGACAGGGGCACCGGGGAGCTGTTTTTT. Protein: CAARDRGTGELFF.

The gene calls are TRBV2 and TRBJ2-5; D perhaps matches TRBD2 (5 bases). Between the trimmed V and J ends, which lost 9 bases and 1 base, there was a span of 12 bases. CDR3 size: 13 residues. Germline lookup yields CDR1 SNHLY and CDR2 FYNNEI. The CDR3 sequence: CASKRATQETQYF. CDR3 nucleotide sequence: TGTGCCAGTAAGAGGGCCACCCAAGAGACCCAGTACTTC.

The count of this clone is one. The V call is TRBV6-8, the J call TRBJ2-7, with 8 bases aligning to TRBD1. Trimming at V came to 6 bases and at J to 4 bases, leaving 5 bases not matched to a gene. Per the germline V gene, CDR1 is MNHGY and CDR2 is SAAAGT. The CDR3 has 13 residues. The CDR3 sequence is CASSPGQDYEQYF. The CDR3 region has the DNA TGTGCCAGCAGCCCGGGACAGGATTACGAGCAGTACTTC.

The chain couples TRBV30 to TRBJ1-1; D is undetermined. Trimming pared 0 bases from V and 3 bases from J, leaving 14 bases between. CDR1 is GTSNPN and CDR2 is SVGIG in the germline V gene (reference sequence). The CDR3 spans 15 residues. Written as DNA, the CDR3 is TGTGCCTGGAGTGTACAACCCCCCCCGGACACTGAAGCTTTCTTT. This codes for CAWSVQPPPDTEAFF. Looking up the rest from reference TRBV30 and TRBJ1-1 gives the full variable domain: SQTIHQWPATLVQPVGSPLSLECTVEGTSNPNLYWYRQAAGRGLQLLFYSVGIGQISSEVPQNLSASRPQDRQFILSSKKLLLSDSGFYLCAWSVQPPPDTEAFFGQGTRLTVV.

The rearrangement uses TRBV6-8 and TRBJ2-2; 9 nucleotides align to TRBD1. The CDR3 length is 14 residues. J was trimmed by 5 bases and V by 8 bases; bases with no gene match: 6. Germline loops: CDR1 MNHGY, CDR2 SAAAGT. CDR3 region: CASRRQGETGELFF. CDR3 coding DNA: TGTGCCAGCCGAAGACAGGGGGAAACCGGGGAGCTGTTTTTT.

The chain employs TRBV6-8 and TRBJ2-1, with 8 bases matching TRBD2. CDR1 is MNHGY, CDR2 SAAAGT, per germline. Trimming at V came to 5 bases and at J to 5 bases, leaving 11 bases not matched to a gene. The CDR3 loop spans 16 amino acids. The CDR3 protein is CASSDDSSGGHNEQFF. The CDR3 DNA is TGTGCCAGCAGTGACGATTCCAGCGGGGGCCACAATGAGCAGTTCTTC.

The gene calls are TRBV19 and TRBJ1-2, with TRBD1 as a possible D gene (5 bases). The CDR3 runs to 17 residues. Trimming removed 5 bases at V and 6 bases at J, with 25 bases between. Germline CDR1 and CDR2: LNHDA and SQIVND (reference sequence). CDR3 nucleotides: TGTGCCAGTAGTCCGGTAGGGTGGGGCAAGAGTATAGATGGCTACACCTTC. Translation: CASSPVGWGKSIDGYTF.

This chain joins TRBV28 and TRBJ1-2; D unclear. CDR1 and CDR2 (germline): MDHEN, SYDVKM. Trimming removed 2 bases at V and 4 bases at J, with 5 bases between. The CDR3 runs 12 residues. Here the CDR3 DNA reads TGTGCCAGCAGTTTAAATCGCTATGGCTACACCTTC. It translates to CASSLNRYGYTF.

The chain recombines TRBV6-8 with TRBJ2-5; 8 bases align to TRBD2. After removal of 0 bases from V and 3 bases from J, the junction contained 9 bases not matched to a gene. The CDR3 consists of 17 residues. In germline, CDR1 is MNHGY, CDR2 SAAAGT. The CDR3 coding sequence is TGTGCCAGCAGTTACTCTATGATAGGAGCGGGGGAAGAGACCCAGTACTTC. As protein: CASSYSMIGAGEETQYF.

As regards this clone: A junction boundary mismatches the germline segment, possibly from a read error. V is TRBV6-8 and J is TRBJ2-4; the D is unclear. The CDR3 totals 12 residues. Germline CDR1 MNHGY, CDR2 SAAAGT. CDR3 region: CAISAERAIQYF. Here the CDR3 DNA reads TGTGCCATCAGTGCGGAAAGGGCCATTCAGTACTTC.

This clone was counted only a few times. The genes are TRBV1 and TRBJ1-1. TRBV1 is tagged as a pseudogene. This CDR3 spans 15 amino acids. The DNA for the CDR3 is TGCGCCAGCAGCCCCGACGGGTTCCTGAACACTGAAGCTTTCTTT. Translation gives CASSPDGFLNTEAFF.

The V gene is TRBV18, the J gene TRBJ2-7; D may match TRBD1 or TRBD2 (5 bases each). Trimming shortened V by 3 bases and J by 4 bases, and 7 bases separated the two germline ends. Per the germline V gene, CDR1 is KGHSH and CDR2 is LQKENI. CDR3 size: 12 residues. CDR3 residues: CASSPEGYEQYV. CDR3 nucleotides: TGTGCCAGCTCACCTGAGGGGTACGAGCAGTACGTC.

This chain uses TRBV6-1 with TRBJ1-2, with D unclear. Trimming took off 1 base at V and 4 bases at J, with 10 bases between the two ends. Germline V gene lookup returns CDR1 MNHNS and CDR2 SASEGT. The CDR3 has 14 residues. In DNA, the CDR3 is TGTGCCAGCAGTGAAGAGCGGCAGGCCTATGGCTACACCTTC. It yields the protein CASSEERQAYGYTF.

The chain joins TRBV12-5 to TRBJ2-7; D gene ambiguous. V was pared by 4 bases and J by 7 bases, with 11 bases between. The germline V gene has CDR1 LGHNT and CDR2 FRNRAP. CDR3 size: 12 residues. The CDR3 DNA is TGTGCTAGTGGTTGGCATCTCTGGGAGCAGTACTTC. Amino acids: CASGWHLWEQYF.